This T cell receptor beta chain appears in the sequencing data of a study of CD8 T cells in ankylosing spondylitis. Regarding the study as a whole: As for the disease-linked clones, they showed a CD8+ phenotype and occurred at relatively low frequencies in peripheral blood. It appeared that ankylosing spondylitis blood was characterized by a TCR beta motif of under ten highly homologous variants. Disease-linked clones were reportedly significantly enriched in matched ankylosing spondylitis synovial fluid.

As the method for making TCR beta libraries, quantitative 5'-RACE with molecular barcodes was used. TCRdb reanalysed the 5' RACE reads using MiXCR and keeps one entry per CDR3 protein. The table has a few hundred thousand distinct CDR3 sequences, 20% to 25% seen once; the top ten hold 3% to 4%. CDR3 length equals 14 residues. V shed 5 bases and J shed 2 bases, with 11 bases lying between them. This clonotype has a handful of counts. The antigen is undetermined. Sequencing input: blood, either unsorted or a sorted T cell fraction (not recorded which). The TCR was taken from a female donor with ankylosing spondylitis or in good health (not recorded which). The chain combines TRBV12-3 or TRBV12-4 with TRBJ2-3; tentatively, D is TRBD2 (6 bases). This CDR3 reads CASSKGLSTDTQYF. CDR3 bases: TGTGCCAGCAGTAAGGGACTTTCCACAGATACGCAGTATTTT.